One and the same sample provided the 14 T cell receptor beta chains below, sequenced in a study of blood T cell repertoires in COVID-19. TCRdb's copy holds only in-frame clones and misses some; the assay was immunoSEQ multiplex PCR. The profile shows around 250,000 clones, just over 85% of them singletons. The specimen was PBMCs or T cells enriched from blood (not recorded which). The source is a man aged 18 to 30 who had recovered from COVID-19.

The chain links TRBV25-1 to TRBJ2-5; tentatively, D is TRBD2 (5 bases). In germline, CDR1 is MGHDK, CDR2 SYGVNS. The CDR3 covers 15 residues. With 4 bases removed from V and 0 bases from J, the gap between germline ends came to 12 bases. The CDR3 nucleotides are TGTGCCAGCAGTGGGACGAGGACTGACCAAGAGACCCAGTACTTC. Translated: CASSGTRTDQETQYF.

This chain connects TRBV13 to TRBJ2-3; unclear D gene. Per the germline V gene, CDR1 is PRHDT and CDR2 is FYEKMQ (reference sequence). The CDR3 consists of 18 residues. Trimming removed 0 bases at V and 4 bases at J, with 20 bases between. The CDR3 reads CASSLGLGYTRPPDTQYF. As DNA, the CDR3 is TGTGCCAGCAGCTTAGGGTTGGGCTATACCAGGCCCCCAGATACGCAGTATTTT.

V usage is TRBV10-1 and J usage is TRBJ2-7, with TRBD1 matching 9 bases. The germline CDR1 and CDR2 sequences are WNHNN and SYGVQD (reference sequence). V lost 8 bases, J lost 7 bases, and 6 bases stayed unmatched. The CDR3 is 12 amino acids. In DNA form, the CDR3 reads TGCGCCAGCGGGACAGGGATTAGGGAGCAGTACTTC. As protein: CASGTGIREQYF.

The chain couples TRBV28 to TRBJ1-1; 7 bases align to TRBD1. The CDR3 is 15 residues long. J was trimmed by 0 bases and V by 5 bases; bases with no gene match: 6. Germline assignment: CDR1 MDHEN and CDR2 SYDVKM. CDR3 coding DNA: TGTGCCAGCAGTCTCACCGGGACAGTGAACACTGAAGCTTTCTTT. Translation gives CASSLTGTVNTEAFF.

The chain recombines TRBV11-3 with TRBJ2-5, with a possible D match to TRBD1 (5 bases). The CDR3 is 15 residues long. Looked up from germline, CDR1 is SGHNT and CDR2 is YENEEA. V gave up 2 bases and J gave up 3 bases, with 13 bases separating them. The DNA of the CDR3 is TGTGCCAGCAGCTTAAATCAGGGCAGGGAAGAGACCCAGTACTTC. Translation: CASSLNQGREETQYF.

The gene calls are TRBV27 and TRBJ1-4, with D perhaps TRBD1 (5 bases). This CDR3 has 12 amino acids. Trimming shortened V by 6 bases and J by 5 bases, and 7 bases separated the two germline ends. Germline CDR1 and CDR2: MNHEY and SMNVEV (reference sequence). This chain's CDR3 is CASRRQNEKLFF. The CDR3 DNA is TGTGCCAGCAGGCGACAGAATGAAAAACTGTTTTTT.

This clone has only a few counts. The rearrangement links TRBV19 to TRBJ1-1, with 11 bases aligning to TRBD1. CDR1 and CDR2 (germline): LNHDA, SQIVND (reference sequence). After removal of 8 bases from V and 1 base from J, the junction contained 3 bases not matched to a gene. The CDR3 spans 14 residues. CDR3 sequence reads: CASWTGGGNTEAFF. The CDR3 region has the DNA TGTGCCAGTTGGACAGGGGGCGGGAACACTGAAGCTTTCTTT.

This clone has a handful of counts. This chain connects TRBV11-1 to TRBJ2-5; TRBD1 matches at 7 bases. This CDR3 spans 15 amino acids. The germline V gene has CDR1 SGHAT and CDR2 FQDESV (reference sequence). The V and J ends lost 5 bases and 5 bases, in that order; junction bases with no gene match: 11. The CDR3 region is CASSTLQGLGETQYF. The CDR3 DNA follows: TGTGCCAGCAGCACACTACAGGGGTTAGGGGAGACCCAGTACTTC.

Here the CDR3 reads CASSQINTGELFF. In DNA form, the CDR3 reads TGTGCCAGCAGCCAAATAAACACCGGGGAGCTGTTTTTT. The chain is built from TRBV3-1 (or the pseudogene TRBV3-2) and TRBJ2-2, with D unclear. Trimming cost V 2 bases and J 2 bases, with 3 bases left between them. CDR1 is LGHDT, CDR2 YNNKEL, per germline (reference sequence). The CDR3 runs 13 residues.

This sequence joins TRBV5-1 and TRBJ1-3, with D possibly being TRBD1 (5 bases). Trimming left V 4 bases short and J 2 bases short, with 10 bases between. CDR1 and CDR2 (germline): SGHRS, YFSETQ. The CDR3 totals 14 residues. In nucleotides, the CDR3 is TGCGCCAGCAGCATGACAGCTCCTGGAAACACCATATATTTT. Its translation: CASSMTAPGNTIYF.

The chain carries TRBV4-1 and TRBJ1-2; 7 nucleotides match TRBD1. Looked up from germline, CDR1 is MGHRA and CDR2 is YSYEKL. The CDR3 is 16 residues long. V trimming: 1 base; J trimming: 3 bases; junction bases outside the gene matches: 8. In DNA form, the CDR3 reads TGCGCCAGCAGCCAAGGGACAGGTGGTGGGGACTATGGCTACACCTTC. Translating gives CASSQGTGGGDYGYTF.

The chain has TRBV20-1 and TRBJ2-1; 9 bases are shared with TRBD2. Germline assignment: CDR1 DFQATT and CDR2 SNEGSKA (reference sequence). This CDR3 has 17 amino acids. Trimming cost V 3 bases and J 5 bases; bases outside gene matches: 14. CDR3 loop: CSASVVGLAGNNNEQFF. CDR3 nucleotides: TGCAGTGCTAGTGTAGTGGGGCTAGCGGGGAATAACAATGAGCAGTTCTTC.

This clone was counted once. This rearrangement joins TRBV6-5 to TRBJ2-5; 15 bases are a match to TRBD2. The CDR3 spans 14 residues. V was pared by 10 bases and J by 4 bases, with 4 bases of the junction left unmatched. Germline V CDR1 and CDR2: MNHEY, SVGAGI. In nucleotides, the CDR3 is TGTGCCACCCGGACTAGCGGGGGGGTAGAGACCCAGTACTTC. Protein product: CATRTSGGVETQYF.

This chain joins TRBV4-1 and TRBJ1-5, with TRBD1 matching over 7 bases. Unmatched junction bases numbered 9, after V lost 0 bases and J lost 4 bases. The CDR3 contains 17 residues. The germline gives CDR1 MGHRA, CDR2 YSYEKL. The DNA for the CDR3 is TGCGCCAGCAGCCAAGATGGTAAGGGGGCGGGAAATCAGCCCCAGCATTTT. It encodes CASSQDGKGAGNQPQHF.